This T cell receptor (beta chain) was captured by sequencing in a study of OX40 agonist ivuxolimab in advanced cancers. The study in broad terms: Ivuxolimab was an agonistic, fully human IgG2 monoclonal antibody directed against OX40 (CD134), a costimulatory receptor. Intravenous ivuxolimab was administered to patients every 2 weeks at six dose levels: 0.01, 0.1, 0.3, 1.5, 3 and 10 mg/kg. Of the approximately 50 dose-escalation patients, hepatocellular carcinoma was present in approximately 20, melanoma in around 15, renal cell carcinoma in 9 and head and neck cancer in 9. The dose-escalation cohort was about 83% male with a mean age of about 58 years, ranging from 23 to 79. Patients were allowed to have had prior anti-PD-1, anti-PD-L1 or anti-CTLA-4 therapy, and 40% of the dose-escalation patients had been treated with checkpoint inhibitors. Partial responses occurred in three dose-escalation patients, of whom one had hepatocellular carcinoma and two had cutaneous melanoma. The point of sequencing TCRbeta in the periphery was to test whether ivuxolimab changed TCR sequence diversity and drove clonal T-cell expansion. The paper describes the monotherapy dose-escalation part (N = 52 patients) of the phase I trial of ivuxolimab.

For sequencing of the TCRbeta CDR3 region, genomic DNA was extracted from the sorted cells. TCRbeta CDR3 regions were sequenced using the immunoSEQ Assay. TCRdb re-hosts the immuneACCESS table, in-frame sequences only. Its copies lack some clones; in the studies checked, an unresolved V gene accounts for under half of them, and the cause for the rest is not known. This sample gives about 93,000 clones in total; around 90% of them show up just once. The leading ten clones occupy more than 0.5% of the sample. Of note for this clone: The antigen it binds to is not known. Per-base qualities were not stored, and no clone one base away is much larger.

Patients with a history of autoimmune disease or receiving systemic immunosuppression were excluded from the trial. Peripheral blood for TCR sequencing was drawn from every dose cohort at baseline, at cycle 4 day 1 and at cycle 7 day 1. Samples came from an open-label, multicenter, first-in-human phase I dose-escalation trial of ivuxolimab. Adults with locally advanced or metastatic melanoma, renal cell carcinoma, hepatocellular carcinoma or head and neck squamous cell carcinoma were enrolled in the trial. Before TCR sequencing, CD4+ T cells and CD8+ T cells were sorted from peripheral blood as separate populations. Overall study results and their limits: The antigen specificity of the peripheral T cells that underwent clonal expansion was not determined. At doses from 0.1 to 3.0 mg/kg, clonal expansion was seen in both CD4+ and CD8+ blood T cells between baseline and week 6. In the 0.1-3.0 mg/kg groups, partial responders were among the patients with the lowest normalized peripheral clonal expansion, particularly in CD8+ T cells. On average, CD8+ T cells showed more expanded clones than CD4+ T cells after ivuxolimab. Low levels of normalized T-cell clonal expansion were also shown by some nonresponding patients.

The CDR3, from cysteine to phenylalanine, totals 12 residues. Only the CDR3 DNA is retained, 36 bases long and in frame from the first base. V is cut by 0 bases and J by 3 bases, and the space between the germline ends is 3 bases. The germline V gene specifies SGHRS as CDR1 and YFSETQ as CDR2. The V and J segments used are TRBV5-1 and TRBJ2-5; no D gene can be assigned with confidence. The clonotype comes from an adult with an advanced solid tumor such as melanoma, head and neck, liver or kidney cancer. Here the sequenced sample was CD4+ or CD8+ T cells sorted from blood, taken in a trial of the OX40 agonist ivuxolimab. CDR3 protein: CASSLGKETQYF. DNA sequence: TGCGCCAGCAGCTTGGGGAAAGAGACCCAGTACTTC. Here the CDR3 is joined to the reference TRBV5-1 and TRBJ2-5 genes, and the full variable domain is: KAGVTQTPRYLIKTRGQQVTLSCSPISGHRSVSWYQQTPGQGLQFLFEYFSETQRNKGNFPGRFSGRQFSNSRSEMNVSTLELGDSALYLCASSLGKETQYFGPGTRLLVL.